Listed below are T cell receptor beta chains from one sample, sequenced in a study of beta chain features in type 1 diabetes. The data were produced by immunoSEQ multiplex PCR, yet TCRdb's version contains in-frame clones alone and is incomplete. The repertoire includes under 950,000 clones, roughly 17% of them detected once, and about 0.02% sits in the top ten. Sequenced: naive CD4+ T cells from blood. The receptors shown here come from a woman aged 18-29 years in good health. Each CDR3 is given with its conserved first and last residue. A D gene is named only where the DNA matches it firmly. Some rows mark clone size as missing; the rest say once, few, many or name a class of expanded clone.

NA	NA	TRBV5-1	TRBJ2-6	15	TGCGCCAGCAGCTTGCCCGTAGGGGGGGCCAACGTCCTGACTTTC	CASSLPVGGANVLTF
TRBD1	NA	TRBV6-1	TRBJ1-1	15	TGTGCCAGCAGCAAGACAGGGGCGAAAGCCACTGAAGCTTTCTTT	CASSKTGAKATEAFF
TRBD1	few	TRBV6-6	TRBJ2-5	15	TGTGCCATTGCGTCGGGACAGGGGGACGAGGAGACCCAGTACTTC	CAIASGQGDEETQYF
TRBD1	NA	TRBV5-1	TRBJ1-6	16	TGCGCCAGCAGCTTGATACAGGGGGCTTATAATTCACCCCTCCACTTT	CASSLIQGAYNSPLHF
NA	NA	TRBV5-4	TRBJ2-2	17	TGTGCCAGCAGCTTGGCCCAGGCGGGGGCGCGCACCGGGGAGCTGTTTTTT	CASSLAQAGARTGELFF
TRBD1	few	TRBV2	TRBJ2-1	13	TGTGCCAGCAGTGGGGACAGCTACAATGAGCAGTTCTTC	CASSGDSYNEQFF
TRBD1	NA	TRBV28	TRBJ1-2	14	TGTGCCAGCAGTACAGGGGGTCGGGTCTATGGCTACACCTTC	CASSTGGRVYGYTF
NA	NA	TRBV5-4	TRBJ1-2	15	TGTGCCAGCAGCACGAAAGGGCAGGGTCCCTATGGCTACACCTTC	CASSTKGQGPYGYTF
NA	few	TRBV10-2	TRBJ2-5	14	TGCGCCAGCAGTCATTTGGACCCCGGGGTAACCCAGTACTTC	CASSHLDPGVTQYF
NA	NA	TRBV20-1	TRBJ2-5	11	TGCAGTGCACCAAATCAAGAGACCCAGTACTTC	CSAPNQETQYF
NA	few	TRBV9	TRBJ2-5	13	TGTGCCAGCGCGCCCAGCGAACAAGAGACCCAGTACTTC	CASAPSEQETQYF
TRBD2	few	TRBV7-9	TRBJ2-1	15	TGTGCCAGCAGCTTAGGGACTAGCGGCAACAATGAGCAGTTCTTC	CASSLGTSGNNEQFF
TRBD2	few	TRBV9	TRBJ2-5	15	TGTGCCAGCAGCCTGTTGACTAGCGGCCAAGAGACCCAGTACTTC	CASSLLTSGQETQYF
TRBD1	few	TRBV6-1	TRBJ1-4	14	TGTGCCAGCAGTCGTGACAGGGGTACTGAAAAACTGTTTTTT	CASSRDRGTEKLFF
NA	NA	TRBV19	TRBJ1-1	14	TGTGCCGGTAGTATCCTCACAGCGAACACTGAAGCTTTCTTT	CAGSILTANTEAFF
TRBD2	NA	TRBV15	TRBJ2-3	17	TGTGCCACCAGCCGGCTGGGACTAGCGGGAGTCTCCGGTACGCAGTATTTT	CATSRLGLAGVSGTQYF
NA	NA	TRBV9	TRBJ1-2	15	TGTGCCAGCAGCACCTCGCCGTCAGTAGACTATGGCTACACCTTC	CASSTSPSVDYGYTF
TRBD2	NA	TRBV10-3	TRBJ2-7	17	TGTGCCATCAGTGACTGGACTAGCGGGAGTGGGTCGGACGAGCAGTACTTC	CAISDWTSGSGSDEQYF
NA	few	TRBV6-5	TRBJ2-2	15	TGTGCCAGCACTCCCGTTGGGCTCCACACCGGGGAGCTGTTTTTT	CASTPVGLHTGELFF
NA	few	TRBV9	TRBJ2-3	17	TGTGCCAGCAGCGTAGACGTGTGGCAGGGTCGAACAGATACGCAGTATTTT	CASSVDVWQGRTDTQYF
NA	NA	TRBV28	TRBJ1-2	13	TGTGCCAGCAGTCCCGCCAGGGAAACTGGCTACACCTTC	CASSPARETGYTF
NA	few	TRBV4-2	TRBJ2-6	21	TGTGCCAGCAGCCACTTCTCTGAGGGTACAGGGCCATCAGGTGGGGCCAACGTCCTGACTTTC	CASSHFSEGTGPSGGANVLTF
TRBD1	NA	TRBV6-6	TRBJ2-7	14	TGTGCCAGCAAGCGAGACAGGGACTCCTACGAGCAGTACTTC	CASKRDRDSYEQYF
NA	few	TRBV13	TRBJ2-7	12	TGTGCCAGCAGCTTTACCTCGGGGGTTGAGTACTTC	CASSFTSGVEYF
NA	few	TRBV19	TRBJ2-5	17	TGTGCCAGTAGTATGGGCCCCAACAGGGCTCGTCGGGAGACCCAGTACTTC	CASSMGPNRARRETQYF
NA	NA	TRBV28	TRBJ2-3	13	TGTGCCAGCAGCAAAAAAGGGCCAGATACGCAGTATTTT	CASSKKGPDTQYF
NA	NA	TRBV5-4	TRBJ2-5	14	TGTGCCAGCAGCATGGGAGTTCGGGCGGAGACCCAGTACTTC	CASSMGVRAETQYF
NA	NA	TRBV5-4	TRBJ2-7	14	TGTGCCAGCAGCGTCGGACAGAACCTCTACGAGCAGTACTTC	CASSVGQNLYEQYF
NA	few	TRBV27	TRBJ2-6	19	TGTGCCAGCAGTTTCCGCCCCAGGGACGGATCGCCTGGGGCCAACGTCCTGACTTTC	CASSFRPRDGSPGANVLTF
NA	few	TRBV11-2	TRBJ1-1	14	TGTGCCAGCAGTTCCACTCCGATGAACACTGAAGCTTTCTTT	CASSSTPMNTEAFF
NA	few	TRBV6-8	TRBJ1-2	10	TGTGCCAGTACGCTCTATGGCTACACCTTC	CASTLYGYTF
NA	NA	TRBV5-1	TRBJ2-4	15	TGCGCCAGCCGGGAACAGGGACTAGCCAAAAACATTCAGTACTTC	CASREQGLAKNIQYF
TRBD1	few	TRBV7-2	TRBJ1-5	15	TGTGCCAGCAGCTCGGGGACAGGCCCATGGCAGCCCCAGCATTTT	CASSSGTGPWQPQHF
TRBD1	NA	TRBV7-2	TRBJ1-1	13	TGTGCCAGCAGCTCGAGGGGACAGTTTGAAGCTTTCTTT	CASSSRGQFEAFF
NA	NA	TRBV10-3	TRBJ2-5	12	TGTGCCATCAGTGAGGCTAGAGAGACCCAGTACTTC	CAISEARETQYF
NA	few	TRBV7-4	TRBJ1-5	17	TGTGCCAGCAGCTTAGCGGTGGATACTATTAGCAATCAGCCCCAGCATTTT	CASSLAVDTISNQPQHF
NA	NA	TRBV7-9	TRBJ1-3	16	TGTGCCAGCAGCTCTCAGGGGCCAGGATCTGGAAACACCATATATTTT	CASSSQGPGSGNTIYF
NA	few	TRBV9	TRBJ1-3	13	TGTGCCAGCAGCGTACGTGGTGGAAACACCATATATTTT	CASSVRGGNTIYF
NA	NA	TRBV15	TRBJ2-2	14	TGTGCCACCAGCAGAGATCTGGGCAACGGGGAGCTGTTTTTT	CATSRDLGNGELFF
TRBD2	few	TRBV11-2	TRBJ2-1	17	TGTGCCAGCAGCTTATGGGCCTTAGCGGGAGGTGGCAATGAGCAGTTCTTC	CASSLWALAGGGNEQFF
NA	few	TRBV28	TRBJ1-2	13	TGTGCCAGCAGTTTGGGGCACACCTATGGCTACACCTTC	CASSLGHTYGYTF